This T cell receptor beta chain originates from a study of T cells in women clearing cervical HPV infection. Whole-study findings and limits: TRBV6-7 relative abundance averaged around 0.11% in cases and about 0.17% in controls. CIN3+ cases had significantly higher TCR repertoire richness than controls, but evenness did not differ. Timing of associations relative to infection is unclear; T-cell subsets were not isolated.

The CDR3 consists of 15 residues. The V gene end was trimmed by 3 bases and the J gene end by 3 bases; junction bases not matched to a gene: 8. Germline V gene data show CDR1 as SGHRS and CDR2 as YFSETQ. To note about this clone: The antigen is not known. The read ends 3 residues before the CDR3 terminus; that terminus is restored from the germline J gene.

Average input was around 1,100 ng genomic DNA for immunoSEQ TCR beta CDR3 amplification. The repertoire was sequenced with immunoSEQ multiplex PCR; TCRdb's copy has only in-frame clones and lacks some. This sample's table reports 15,000 to 20,000 clones. The source material was blood buffy coat. The gene calls are TRBV5-1 and TRBJ1-1; 7 nucleotides align to TRBD1. This clonotype was obtained from a woman aged 18-69 years with a cervical HPV16 infection that either progressed to CIN3+ or cleared (not recorded which). Partial CDR3 DNA: TGCGCCAGCAGCTCCAACAGGGGTTTGGACACTGAA. Translating gives CASSSNRGLDTE. The full CDR3 protein is CASSSNRGLDTEAFF.